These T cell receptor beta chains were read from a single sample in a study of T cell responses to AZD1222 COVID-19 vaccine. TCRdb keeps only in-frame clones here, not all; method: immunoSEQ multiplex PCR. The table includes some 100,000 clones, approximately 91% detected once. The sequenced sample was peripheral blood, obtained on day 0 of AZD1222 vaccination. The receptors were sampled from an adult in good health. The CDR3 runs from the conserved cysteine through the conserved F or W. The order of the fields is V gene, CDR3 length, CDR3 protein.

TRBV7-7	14	CASRGTGNTGELFF
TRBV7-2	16	CASSLGPGGSGNTIYF
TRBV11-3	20	CASSQGLTSGGSSSTDTQYF
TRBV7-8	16	CASSLVLGQGNTEAFF
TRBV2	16	CASTQEAGAENQPQHF
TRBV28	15	CASSSMVAVSYEQYF
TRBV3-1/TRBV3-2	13	CASSQDLPGHQYF
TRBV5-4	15	CASSLQGARAWEQYF
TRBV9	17	CASSLRQGRDGGNTIYF
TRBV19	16	CASSMTFTGQGQPQHF
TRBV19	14	CASSSGTDLWEQYF
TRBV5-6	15	CASSWRTGATYEQYF
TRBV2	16	CASSPGTGAGANVLTF
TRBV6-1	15	CASSELAGGPDTQYF
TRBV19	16	CASSISPTGIGNTIYF
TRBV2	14	CASSAGRSNQPQHF
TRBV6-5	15	CASSYSIQGAYGYTF
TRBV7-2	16	CASSLGGGRSNQPQHF
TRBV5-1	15	CASSFYNSERETQYF
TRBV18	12	CATAQGNTEAFF
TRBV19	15	CASTPVEWSNQPQHF
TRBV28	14	CASSFTGGTGELFF
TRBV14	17	CASSQGGASGVYNEQFF
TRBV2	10	CASRTSGEYF
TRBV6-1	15	CASSDGGTTYYEQYF
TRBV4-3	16	CASSHHTGGRTGELFF
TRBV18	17	CASSPRGITPTNEKLFF
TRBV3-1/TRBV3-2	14	CASSQDVASYEQYF
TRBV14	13	CASSRQYNSPLHF
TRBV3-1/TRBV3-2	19	CASSLPGAAQLSSYNEQFF
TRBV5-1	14	CASNPEPTNYGYTF
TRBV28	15	CASSTGTALGYGYTF
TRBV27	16	CASSLRGASANQPQHF
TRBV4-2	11	CASSQSDEQFF
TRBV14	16	CASSQGRFGRPGELFF
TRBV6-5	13	CASRLQGVEKLFF
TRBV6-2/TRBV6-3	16	CASSYSPWAMDNEQFF
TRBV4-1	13	CASSRVGQGEQFF
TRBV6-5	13	CASNTTPNTEAFF
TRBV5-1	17	CASQPRTGRLANYGYTF
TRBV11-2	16	CASSAGDRFLNTEAFF
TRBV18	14	CASSNGDTAYEQYF
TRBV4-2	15	CASSPPGQADSPLHF